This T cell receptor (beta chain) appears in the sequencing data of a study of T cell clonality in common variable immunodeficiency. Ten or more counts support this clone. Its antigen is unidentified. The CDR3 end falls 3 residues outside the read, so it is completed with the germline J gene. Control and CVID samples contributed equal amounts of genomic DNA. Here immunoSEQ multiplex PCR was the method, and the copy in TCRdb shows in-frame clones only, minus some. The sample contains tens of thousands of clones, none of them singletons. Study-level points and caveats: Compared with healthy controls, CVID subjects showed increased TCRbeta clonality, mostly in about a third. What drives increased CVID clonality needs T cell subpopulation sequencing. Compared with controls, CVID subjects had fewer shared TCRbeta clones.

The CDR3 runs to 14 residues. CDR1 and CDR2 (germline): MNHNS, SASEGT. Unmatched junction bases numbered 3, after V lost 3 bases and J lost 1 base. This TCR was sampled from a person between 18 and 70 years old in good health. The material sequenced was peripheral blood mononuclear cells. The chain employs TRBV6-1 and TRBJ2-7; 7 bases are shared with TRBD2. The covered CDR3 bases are TGTGCCAGCAGTGACCCTAGCGGTTCCTACGAG. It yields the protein CASSDPSGSYE. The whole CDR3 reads CASSDPSGSYEQYF.